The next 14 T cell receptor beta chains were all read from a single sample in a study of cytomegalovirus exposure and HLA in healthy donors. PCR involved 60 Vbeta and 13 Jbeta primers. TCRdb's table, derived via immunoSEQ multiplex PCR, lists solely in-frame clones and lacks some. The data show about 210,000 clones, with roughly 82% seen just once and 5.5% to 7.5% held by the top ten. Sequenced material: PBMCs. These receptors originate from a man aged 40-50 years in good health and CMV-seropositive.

Here the CDR3 reads CASSEAFVVAGGNNEQFF. CDR3 nucleotide sequence: TGTGCCAGCAGTGAAGCCTTCGTTGTAGCGGGAGGAAACAATGAGCAGTTCTTC. The chain is built from TRBV6-1 and TRBJ2-1, with 10 positions matching TRBD2. Germline V gene lookup returns CDR1 MNHNS and CDR2 SASEGT. V lost 0 bases, J lost 5 bases, and 10 bases stayed unmatched. This CDR3 spans 18 amino acids.

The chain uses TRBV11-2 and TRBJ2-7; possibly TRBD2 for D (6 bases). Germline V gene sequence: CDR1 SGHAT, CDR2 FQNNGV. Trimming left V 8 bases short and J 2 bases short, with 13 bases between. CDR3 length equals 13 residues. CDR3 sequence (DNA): TGTGCCAGCCAGGTCGGGGGAGCCTACGAGCAGTACTTC. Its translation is CASQVGGAYEQYF.

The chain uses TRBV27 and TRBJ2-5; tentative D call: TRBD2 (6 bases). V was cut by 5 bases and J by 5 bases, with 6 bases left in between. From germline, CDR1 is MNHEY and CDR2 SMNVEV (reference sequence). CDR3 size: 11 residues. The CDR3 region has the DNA TGTGCCAGCAGTGGAGGGGAGACCCAGTACTTC. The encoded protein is CASSGGETQYF.

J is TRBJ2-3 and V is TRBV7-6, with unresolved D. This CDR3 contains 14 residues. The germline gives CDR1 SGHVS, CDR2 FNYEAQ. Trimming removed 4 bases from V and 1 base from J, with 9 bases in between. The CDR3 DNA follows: TGTGCCAGCAGCTCAATGGCTGGCACAGATACGCAGTATTTT. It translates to CASSSMAGTDTQYF.

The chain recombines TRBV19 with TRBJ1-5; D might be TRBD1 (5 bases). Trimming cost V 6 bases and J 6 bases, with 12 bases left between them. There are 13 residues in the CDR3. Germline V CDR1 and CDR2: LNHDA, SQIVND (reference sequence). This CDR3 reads CASSLRARQPQHF. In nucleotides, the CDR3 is TGTGCCAGTAGCCTCAGGGCGCGTCAGCCCCAGCATTTT.

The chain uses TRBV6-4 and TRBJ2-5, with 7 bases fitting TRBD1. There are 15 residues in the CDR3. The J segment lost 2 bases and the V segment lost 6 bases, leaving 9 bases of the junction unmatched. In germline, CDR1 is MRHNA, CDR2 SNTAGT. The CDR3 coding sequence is TGTGCCAGCAGACCTCGGGACAGAGGGCAAGAGACCCAGTACTTC. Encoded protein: CASRPRDRGQETQYF.

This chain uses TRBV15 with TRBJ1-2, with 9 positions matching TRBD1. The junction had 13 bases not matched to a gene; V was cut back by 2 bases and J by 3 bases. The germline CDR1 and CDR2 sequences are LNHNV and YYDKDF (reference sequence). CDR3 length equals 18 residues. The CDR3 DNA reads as TGTGCCACCAGCAGACAAACAGGGGGCGAGGTATTCGACTATGGCTACACCTTC. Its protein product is CATSRQTGGEVFDYGYTF.

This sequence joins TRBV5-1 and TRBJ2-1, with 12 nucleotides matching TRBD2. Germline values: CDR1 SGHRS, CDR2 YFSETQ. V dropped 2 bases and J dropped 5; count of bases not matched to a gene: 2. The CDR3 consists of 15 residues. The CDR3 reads CASSFRLAGDNEQFF. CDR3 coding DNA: TGCGCCAGCAGCTTTAGACTAGCGGGAGACAATGAGCAGTTCTTC.

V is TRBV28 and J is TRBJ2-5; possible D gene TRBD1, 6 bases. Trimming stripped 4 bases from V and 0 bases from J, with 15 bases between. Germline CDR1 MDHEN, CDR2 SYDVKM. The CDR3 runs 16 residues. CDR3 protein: CASSSTGRTNQETQYF. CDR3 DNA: TGTGCCAGCAGTTCGACAGGCCGGACCAACCAAGAGACCCAGTACTTC. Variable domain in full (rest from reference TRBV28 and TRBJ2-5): DVKVTQSSRYLVKRTGEKVFLECVQDMDHENMFWYRQDPGLGLRLIYFSYDVKMKEKGDIPEGYSVSREKKERFSLILESASTNQTSMYLCASSSTGRTNQETQYFGPGTRLLVL.

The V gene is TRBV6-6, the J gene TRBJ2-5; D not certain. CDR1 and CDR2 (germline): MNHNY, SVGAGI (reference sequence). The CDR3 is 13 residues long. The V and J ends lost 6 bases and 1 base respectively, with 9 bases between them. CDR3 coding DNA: TGTGCCAGCAGCGACTTCCTCCAAGAGACCCAGTACTTC. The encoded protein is CASSDFLQETQYF.

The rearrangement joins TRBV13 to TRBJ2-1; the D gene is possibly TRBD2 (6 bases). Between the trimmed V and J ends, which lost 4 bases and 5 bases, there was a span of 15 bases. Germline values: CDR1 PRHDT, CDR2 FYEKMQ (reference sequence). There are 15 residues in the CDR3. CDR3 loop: CASSSGLKGHNEQFF. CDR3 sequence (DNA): TGTGCCAGCAGCTCCGGACTAAAGGGCCACAATGAGCAGTTCTTC.

The CDR3 loop reads CASSLAGTHQETQYF. The CDR3 nucleotides read TGTGCCAGCAGCTTAGCCGGGACACACCAAGAGACCCAGTACTTC. The V gene is TRBV7-2, the J gene TRBJ2-5, with a weak D call TRBD1 (6 bases). Germline-derived CDR1 and CDR2 are SGHTA and FQGNSA. The CDR3 sequence is 15 residues long. V lost 0 bases and J 0 bases, leaving 8 bases between the germline ends. Supplemented by reference TRBV7-2 and TRBJ2-5, the full variable domain reads GAGVSQSPSNKVTEKGKDVELRCDPISGHTALYWYRQSLGQGLEFLIYFQGNSAPDKSGLPSDRFSAERTGGSVSTLTIQRTQQEDSAVYLCASSLAGTHQETQYFGPGTRLLVL.

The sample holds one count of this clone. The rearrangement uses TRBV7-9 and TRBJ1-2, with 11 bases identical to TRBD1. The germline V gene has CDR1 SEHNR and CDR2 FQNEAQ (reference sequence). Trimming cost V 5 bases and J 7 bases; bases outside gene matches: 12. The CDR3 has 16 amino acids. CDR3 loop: CASSIKTGQGDSGYTF. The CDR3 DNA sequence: TGTGCCAGCAGCATAAAAACGGGACAGGGGGATTCTGGCTACACCTTC.

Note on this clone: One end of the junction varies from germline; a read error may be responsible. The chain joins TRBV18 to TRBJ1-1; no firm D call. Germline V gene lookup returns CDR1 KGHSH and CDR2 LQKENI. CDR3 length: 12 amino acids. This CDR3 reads CASSPLDARAFF. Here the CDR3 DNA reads TGTGCCAGCTCCCCACTCGACGCTAGGGCTTTCTTT.